Below are 4 T cell receptor beta chains sequenced from a single sample in a study of blood T cells in healthy people across ages (dated by TCRdb to between 2015 and 2016). The method was 5' RACE. These reads were obtained on an Illumina HiSeq 2500. The second PCR ran for about 6 to 11 cycles and used a J-beta primer mix along with a sample-barcoded 5' primer. The public reads were reanalyzed by TCRdb: fastp trimming at Q25, MiXCR alignment, in-frame beta chains only. Rows merge per CDR3 protein into single entries with the most common DNA and genes. The sample records approximately 490,000 distinct CDR3 sequences, nearly 25% of which are singletons. The top ten hold approximately 8.7% of the sample. These data are also associated with another study on T cells of mothers and their children.

Sequencing was done on a sample of blood. These receptors originate from a boy younger than 18 in good health.

This clonotype was detected a few times. This CDR3 fails to terminate in the conserved phenylalanine or tryptophan, so it likely reflects a read error. This chain uses TRBV3-1 with TRBJ1-1; D not resolved. Between the trimmed V and J ends, which lost 4 bases and 6 bases, there was a span of 12 bases. The CDR3 is 13 residues long. Germline CDR1 LGHDT, CDR2 YNNKEL (reference sequence). CDR3 in DNA: TGTGCCAGCAGCCCCCGAGGAGGCTCTGAAGCTTTCCTT. Amino acid sequence: CASSPRGGSEAFL.

This clonotype was detected only a few times. This rearrangement joins TRBV20-1 to TRBJ2-2; TRBD1 matches at 9 bases. This CDR3 contains 16 residues. Trimming cost V 4 bases and J 8 bases; bases outside gene matches: 14. The V gene's germline CDR1 is DFQATT and CDR2 SNEGSKA (reference sequence). The CDR3 reads CSATRPGTGIVGELFF. The DNA for the CDR3 is TGCAGTGCTACCCGTCCCGGGACAGGGATAGTAGGGGAGCTGTTTTTT.

Note on this clonotype: An end of the junction does not agree with germline; a read error may underlie this. The rearrangement links TRBV6-2 or TRBV6-3 to TRBJ2-1; TRBD1 matches 8 bases. CDR1 MNHEY and CDR2 SVGEGT come from the germline V gene. CDR3 length equals 13 residues. DNA of the CDR3: TGTGCCAGCAGTTACCGGCCCAGACAGGGGAAGCTCTTC. Its protein product is CASSYRPRQGKLF.

Here the CDR3 reads CASSLGEKSGQPQHF. CDR3 nucleotide sequence: TGCGCCAGCAGCTTGGGCGAAAAGTCGGGGCAGCCCCAGCATTTT. The gene calls are TRBV5-1 and TRBJ1-5; D uncertain. The CDR3 extends over 15 amino acids. The V end lost 0 bases, the J end lost 7 bases, and 14 bases lay between the germline ends. Germline V gives CDR1 SGHRS, CDR2 YFSETQ.